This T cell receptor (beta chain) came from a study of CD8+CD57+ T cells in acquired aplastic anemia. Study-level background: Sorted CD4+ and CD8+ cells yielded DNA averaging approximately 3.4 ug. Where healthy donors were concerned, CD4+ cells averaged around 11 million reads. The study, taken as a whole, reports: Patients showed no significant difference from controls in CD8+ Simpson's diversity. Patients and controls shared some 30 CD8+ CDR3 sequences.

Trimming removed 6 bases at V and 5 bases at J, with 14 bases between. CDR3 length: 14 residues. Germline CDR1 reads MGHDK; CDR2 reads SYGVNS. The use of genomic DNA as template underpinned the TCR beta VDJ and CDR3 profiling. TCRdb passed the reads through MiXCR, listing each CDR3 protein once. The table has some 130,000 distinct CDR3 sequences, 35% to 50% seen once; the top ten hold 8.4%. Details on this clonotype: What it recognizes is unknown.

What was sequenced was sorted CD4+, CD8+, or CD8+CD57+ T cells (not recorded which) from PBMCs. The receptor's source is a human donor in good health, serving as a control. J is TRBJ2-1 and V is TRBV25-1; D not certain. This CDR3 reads CASRPPGGNNEQFF. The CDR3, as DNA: TGTGCCAGCAGGCCCCCGGGCGGCAACAATGAGCAGTTCTTC.